Listed below are T cell receptor beta chains from one sample, sequenced in a study of blood T cell repertoires in COVID-19. Clones were sequenced by immunoSEQ multiplex PCR, and TCRdb holds only the in-frame ones, with some missing. The sample holds some 15,000 clones; 70% to 90% are singletons and the top ten take roughly 8.5%. The sample taken for sequencing was peripheral blood. The source is a human donor in a cohort sampled during active COVID-19. Both conserved end residues are part of each CDR3. D genes are given only for firm matches. A clone size is listed for some rows: how often the clone was seen (once, few, many), or a class if it is expanded.

j_gene	len	d_gene	abundance	v_gene	CDR3aa	CDR3nt
TRBJ1-1	14	.	few	TRBV10-2	CASSGQMGNTEAFF	TGCGCCAGCAGTGGACAGATGGGGAACACTGAAGCTTTCTTT
TRBJ1-5	14	.	.	TRBV11-2	CASSHSGSNQPQHF	TGTGCCAGCAGCCACAGCGGGAGCAATCAGCCCCAGCATTTT
TRBJ1-5	14	.	.	TRBV5-6	CASSLGGNNQPQHF	TGTGCCAGCAGCTTGGGCGGAAACAATCAGCCCCAGCATTTT
TRBJ2-7	11	.	.	TRBV29-1	CSVSQGYEQYF	TGCAGCGTATCACAGGGTTACGAGCAGTACTTC
TRBJ2-1	16	TRBD2	.	TRBV5-3	CARSLVRERRENEQFF	TGTGCCAGAAGCTTGGTGCGGGAGAGGCGCGAGAATGAGCAGTTCTTC
TRBJ2-3	15	TRBD2	.	TRBV29-1	CSVQQASGRADTQYF	TGCAGCGTTCAACAGGCTAGCGGGAGAGCAGATACGCAGTATTTT
TRBJ1-1	15	TRBD1	.	TRBV27	CASSFVAGGNTEAFF	TGTGCCAGCAGTTTTGTGGCAGGGGGGAACACTGAAGCTTTCTTT
TRBJ2-2	18	TRBD2	.	TRBV7-9	CASSPQGTVAGAPGELFF	TGTGCCAGCAGCCCCCAGGGGACGGTAGCGGGAGCCCCCGGGGAGCTGTTTTTT
TRBJ2-1	13	TRBD2	.	TRBV29-1	CSVILLASNEQFF	TGCAGCGTGATACTACTAGCGAGCAATGAGCAGTTCTTC
TRBJ2-3	14	.	once	TRBV5-1	CASSQRVNTDTQYF	TGCGCCAGCAGCCAGAGGGTGAACACAGATACGCAGTATTTT
TRBJ2-7	13	.	.	TRBV18	CASSELKRAEQYF	TGTGCCAGCTCAGAACTAAAGAGGGCCGAGCAGTACTTC
TRBJ1-2	13	.	once	TRBV12-3/TRBV12-4	CASSAGNNYGYTF	TGTGCCAGCAGTGCAGGGAACAACTATGGCTACACCTTC
TRBJ1-6	14	.	once	TRBV5-1	CASSLGSVNSPLHF	TGCGCCAGCAGCTTGGGGTCGGTGAATTCACCCCTCCACTTT
TRBJ2-1	13	TRBD1	once	TRBV15	CATSRGQGNEQFF	TGTGCCACCAGCAGGGGACAGGGGAATGAGCAGTTCTTC
TRBJ2-2	14	.	once	TRBV28	CASSLFPFTGELFF	TGTGCCAGCAGTTTGTTTCCATTCACCGGGGAGCTGTTTTTT
TRBJ2-7	14	.	.	TRBV28	CASSDGGSSYEQYF	TGTGCCAGCAGTGACGGGGGAAGCTCCTACGAGCAGTACTTC
TRBJ2-7	13	.	.	TRBV4-1	CASSQDQGYEQYF	TGCGCCAGCAGCCAAGATCAGGGCTACGAGCAGTACTTC
TRBJ2-1	17	TRBD2	.	TRBV11-2	CASRAGRALESYNEQFF	TGTGCCAGCAGGGCCGGGAGGGCCTTGGAGTCCTACAATGAGCAGTTCTTC
TRBJ2-1	11	.	.	TRBV5-1	CASRLGHEQFF	TGCGCCAGCAGACTAGGCCATGAGCAGTTCTTC
TRBJ1-2	15	.	.	TRBV7-9	CASSSSRGRTDGYTF	TGTGCCAGCAGCTCATCCAGGGGCCGGACGGATGGCTACACCTTC
TRBJ2-5	15	.	.	TRBV5-1	CASASPGTLGETQYF	TGCGCCAGTGCCAGCCCGGGGACTTTAGGAGAGACCCAGTACTTC
TRBJ2-5	14	.	.	TRBV19	CASQGSGSGETQYF	TGTGCCAGCCAAGGTAGCGGATCTGGGGAGACCCAGTACTTC
TRBJ2-1	16	.	.	TRBV19	CASSPPGPLNYNEQFF	TGTGCCAGTAGTCCCCCGGGTCCGTTGAACTACAATGAGCAGTTCTTC
TRBJ2-4	15	TRBD2	.	TRBV7-8	CASSWTSGTQNIQYF	TGTGCCAGCTCCTGGACTAGCGGGACACAAAACATTCAGTACTTC
TRBJ2-3	15	TRBD1	.	TRBV15	CATSRGTGKGDTQYF	TGTGCCACCAGCAGGGGGACAGGGAAGGGTGATACGCAGTATTTT
TRBJ2-3	15	TRBD2	.	TRBV29-1	CSSTGRAGVTDTQYF	TGCAGCTCAACCGGAAGAGCGGGAGTCACAGATACGCAGTATTTT
TRBJ1-5	16	.	.	TRBV12-2	CASRRNRQDSNQPQHF	TGTGCAAGTCGCAGAAATCGACAGGATAGCAATCAGCCCCAGCATTTT
TRBJ1-1	15	.	.	TRBV27	CASSFGGGANTEAFF	TGTGCAAGCTCCTTCGGCGGGGGGGCGAACACTGAAGCTTTCTTT
TRBJ2-7	16	.	.	TRBV15	CATSSQGQRHSYEQYF	TGTGCCACCAGCTCCCAGGGGCAGCGCCATTCCTACGAGCAGTACTTC
TRBJ1-2	12	.	.	TRBV16	CASSQSRNGYTF	TGTGCCAGCAGCCAATCGAGAAATGGCTACACCTTC
TRBJ2-7	14	TRBD1	once	TRBV30	CAWSDRGNSYEQYF	TGTGCCTGGAGTGACAGGGGGAACTCCTACGAGCAGTACTTC
TRBJ1-6	15	TRBD1	.	TRBV7-2	CASSFRDRTNSPLHF	TGTGCCAGCAGCTTCCGGGACAGGACTAATTCACCCCTCCACTTT
TRBJ1-1	14	TRBD1	.	TRBV18	CASSRDRDNTEAFF	TGTGCCAGCTCGCGGGACAGGGACAACACTGAAGCTTTCTTT
TRBJ2-1	15	.	once	TRBV5-1	CASSRVQAADNEQFF	TGCGCCAGCAGCCGCGTCCAGGCCGCCGACAATGAGCAGTTCTTC
TRBJ2-1	15	.	.	TRBV28	CASSLGRGSRNEQFF	TGTGCCAGCAGTTTAGGGAGGGGGAGCAGGAATGAGCAGTTCTTC
TRBJ2-7	15	.	.	TRBV6-2/TRBV6-3	CASSLRDMNIYEQYF	TGTGCCAGCAGTCTTCGGGATATGAATATCTACGAGCAGTACTTC
TRBJ1-3	12	.	.	TRBV5-5	CASSNQGNTIYF	TGTGCCAGCTCCAATCAGGGAAACACCATATATTTT
TRBJ1-5	12	.	.	TRBV28	CASSLGGQPQHF	TGTGCCAGCAGTTTAGGAGGTCAGCCCCAGCATTTT
TRBJ2-2	15	TRBD2	few	TRBV5-1	CASSSSGRNTGELFF	TGCGCCAGCAGCTCAAGCGGGAGGAACACCGGGGAGCTGTTTTTT
TRBJ2-7	17	.	once	TRBV21-1	CASSKSGGTRSSYEQYF	TGTGCCAGCAGCAAAAGCGGAGGGACCAGGAGCTCCTACGAGCAGTACTTC